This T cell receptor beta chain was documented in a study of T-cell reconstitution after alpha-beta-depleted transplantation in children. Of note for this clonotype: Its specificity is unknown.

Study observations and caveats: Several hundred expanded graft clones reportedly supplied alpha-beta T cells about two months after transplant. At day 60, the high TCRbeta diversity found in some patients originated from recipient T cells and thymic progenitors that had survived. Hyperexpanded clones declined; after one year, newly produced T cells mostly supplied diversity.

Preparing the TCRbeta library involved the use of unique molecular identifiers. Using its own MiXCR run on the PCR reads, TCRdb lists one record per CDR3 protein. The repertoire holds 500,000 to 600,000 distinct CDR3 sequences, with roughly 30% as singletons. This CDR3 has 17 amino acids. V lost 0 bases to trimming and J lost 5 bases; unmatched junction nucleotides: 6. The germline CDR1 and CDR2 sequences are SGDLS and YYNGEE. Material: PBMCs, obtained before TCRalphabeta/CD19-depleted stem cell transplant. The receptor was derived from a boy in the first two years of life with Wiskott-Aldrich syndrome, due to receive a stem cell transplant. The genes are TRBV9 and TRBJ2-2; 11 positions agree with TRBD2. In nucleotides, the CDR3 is TGTGCCAGCAGCGTAGCGGCTAGCGGGAGGTCTACCGGGGAGCTGTTTTTT. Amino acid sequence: CASSVAASGRSTGELFF.